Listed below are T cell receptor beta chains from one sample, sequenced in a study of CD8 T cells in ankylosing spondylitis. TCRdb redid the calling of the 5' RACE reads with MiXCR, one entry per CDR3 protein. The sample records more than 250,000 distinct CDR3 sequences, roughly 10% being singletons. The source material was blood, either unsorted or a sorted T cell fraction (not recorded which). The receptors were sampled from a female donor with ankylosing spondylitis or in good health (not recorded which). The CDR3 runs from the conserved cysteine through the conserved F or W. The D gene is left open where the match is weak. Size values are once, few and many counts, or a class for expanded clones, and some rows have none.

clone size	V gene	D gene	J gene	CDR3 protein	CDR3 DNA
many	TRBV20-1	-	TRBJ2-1	CSPSNGIGEQFF	TGCAGTCCCTCGAACGGGATTGGTGAGCAGTTCTTC
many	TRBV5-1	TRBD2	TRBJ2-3	CASSRGGPTDTQYF	TGCGCCAGCAGTCGGGGGGGCCCGACAGATACGCAGTATTTT
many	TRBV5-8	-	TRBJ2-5	CASSLGQRQETQYF	TGTGCCAGCAGCCTTGGACAGAGACAAGAGACCCAGTACTTC
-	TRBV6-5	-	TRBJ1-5	CASSYSKNSNQPQHF	TGTGCCAGCAGTTACTCGAAAAATAGCAATCAGCCCCAGCATTTT
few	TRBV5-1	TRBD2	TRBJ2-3	CASSLGASGGTDTQYF	TGCGCCAGCAGCTTGGGGGCTAGCGGGGGAACAGATACGCAGTATTTT
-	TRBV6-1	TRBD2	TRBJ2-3	CASSPSGRRTDTQYF	TGTGCCAGCAGTCCTAGCGGGCGCCGCACAGATACGCAGTATTTT
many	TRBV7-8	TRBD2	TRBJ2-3	CASSPQIGLAGDTQYF	TGTGCCAGCAGCCCCCAGATCGGACTAGCGGGAGATACGCAGTATTTT
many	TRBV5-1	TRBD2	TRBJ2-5	CASTVGGLAGDEETQYF	TGCGCCAGCACCGTAGGTGGACTAGCGGGAGATGAGGAGACCCAGTACTTC
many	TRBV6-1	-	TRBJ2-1	CASRSINENEQFF	TGTGCCAGCAGAAGCATAAATGAGAATGAGCAGTTCTTC
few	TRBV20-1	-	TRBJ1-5	CSARGGRGRIYGQPQHF	TGCAGTGCTAGAGGCGGGCGGGGGCGGATTTACGGCCAGCCCCAGCATTTT
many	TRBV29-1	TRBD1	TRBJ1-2	CSHHQTGMDGYTF	TGCAGCCATCATCAGACAGGGATGGATGGCTACACCTTC
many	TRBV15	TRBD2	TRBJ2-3	CATSREREITDTQYF	TGTGCCACCAGCAGAGAGCGGGAGATCACAGATACGCAGTATTTT
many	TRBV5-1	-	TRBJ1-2	CATDSPEEGYTF	TGCGCCACGGACAGTCCGGAGGAGGGCTACACCTTC
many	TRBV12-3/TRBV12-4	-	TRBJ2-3	CASSKRHGEISTDTQYF	TGTGCCAGCAGTAAAAGACACGGAGAGATTAGCACAGATACGCAGTATTTT
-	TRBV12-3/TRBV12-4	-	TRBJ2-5	CASRMGRRRETQYF	TGTGCCAGCAGGATGGGGCGAAGGCGGGAGACCCAGTACTTC
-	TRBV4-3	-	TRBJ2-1	CASSQEAGRGAYNEQFF	TGCGCCAGCAGCCAAGAGGCAGGGAGGGGGGCCTACAATGAGCAGTTCTTC
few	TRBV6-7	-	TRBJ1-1	CASSSFRPGPSQPFIPRRNTEAFF	TGTGCCAGCAGTAGTTTTAGACCCGGGCCCTCTCAGCCCTTTATCCCTAGGAGGAACACTGAAGCTTTCTTT
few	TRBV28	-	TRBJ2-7	CASNLQGREQYF	TGTGCCAGCAACCTACAGGGACGCGAGCAGTACTTC
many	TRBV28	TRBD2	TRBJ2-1	CASSPPQREFNEQFF	TGTGCCAGCAGTCCTCCCCAGCGGGAGTTCAATGAGCAGTTCTTC
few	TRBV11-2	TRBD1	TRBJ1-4	CASSSVDRGVGPHEKLFF	TGTGCCAGCAGCTCTGTTGACAGGGGGGTTGGGCCCCATGAAAAACTGTTTTTT
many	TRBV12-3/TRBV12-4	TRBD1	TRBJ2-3	CASSLQTGDTQYF	TGTGCCAGCAGTTTACAGACAGGGGATACGCAGTATTTT
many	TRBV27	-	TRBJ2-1	CASSLARGGAGSYNEQFF	TGTGCCAGCAGTTTAGCGCGTGGGGGGGCCGGTTCCTACAATGAGCAGTTCTTC
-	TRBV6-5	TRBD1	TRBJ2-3	CASSYPRDSMITDTQYF	TGTGCCAGCAGTTACCCGAGGGACAGTATGATCACAGATACGCAGTATTTT
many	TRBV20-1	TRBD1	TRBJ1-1	CSARDEMRGPAQETEAFF	TGCAGTGCTAGAGATGAGATGAGGGGGCCTGCACAGGAGACTGAAGCTTTCTTT
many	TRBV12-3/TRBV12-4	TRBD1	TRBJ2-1	CASSLGQGIGQFF	TGTGCCAGCAGTTTAGGACAGGGAATCGGGCAGTTCTTC
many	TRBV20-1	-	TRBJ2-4	CSAKGVAKNIQYF	TGCAGTGCTAAAGGTGTAGCCAAAAACATTCAGTACTTC
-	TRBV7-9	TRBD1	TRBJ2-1	CASSSTRDRGQYEQFF	TGTGCCAGCAGCTCCACCCGGGACAGGGGGCAGTATGAGCAGTTCTTC
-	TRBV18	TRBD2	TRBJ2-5	CASSVRTSGGETQYF	TGTGCCAGCTCAGTTCGGACTAGCGGCGGAGAGACCCAGTACTTC
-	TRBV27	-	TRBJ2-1	CASSSGGPREQFF	TGTGCCAGCTCTTCCGGGGGGCCTCGGGAGCAGTTCTTC
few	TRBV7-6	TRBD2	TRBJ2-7	CASSTSGAIYEQYF	TGTGCCAGCAGCACTAGCGGGGCCATCTACGAGCAGTACTTC
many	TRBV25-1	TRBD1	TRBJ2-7	CASSAGQPLNF	TGTGCCAGCAGTGCGGGACAGCCCTTAAACTTC
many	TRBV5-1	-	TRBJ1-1	CASSLDGGSTEAFF	TGCGCCAGCAGCTTGGATGGGGGTAGCACTGAAGCTTTCTTT
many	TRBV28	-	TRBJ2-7	CASSPPFDEQYF	TGTGCCAGCAGTCCCCCTTTTGACGAGCAGTACTTC
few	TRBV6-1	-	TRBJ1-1	CASSPRGGNGEAFF	TGTGCCAGCAGTCCGCGGGGAGGGAACGGTGAAGCTTTCTTT
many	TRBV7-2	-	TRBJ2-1	CASSLVAGINNEQFF	TGTGCCAGCAGCTTAGTTGCAGGGATCAACAATGAGCAGTTCTTC
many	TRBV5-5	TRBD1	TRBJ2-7	CASSSQGQGFDEQYF	TGTGCCAGCAGCTCACAGGGACAGGGTTTCGACGAGCAGTACTTC
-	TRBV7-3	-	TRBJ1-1	CASSPRPVGTEAFF	TGTGCCAGCAGCCCCCGCCCGGTTGGTACTGAAGCTTTCTTT
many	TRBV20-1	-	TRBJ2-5	CSARSPQGQETQYF	TGCAGTGCTAGATCACCACAGGGACAAGAGACCCAGTACTTC
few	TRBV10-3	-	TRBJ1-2	CAIRQNWVISNYGYTF	TGTGCCATCAGACAAAACTGGGTCATCTCTAACTATGGCTACACCTTC
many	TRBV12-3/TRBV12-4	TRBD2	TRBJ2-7	CASSRNSGSGYEQYF	TGTGCCAGCAGCCGAAATAGCGGGAGTGGGTACGAGCAGTACTTC
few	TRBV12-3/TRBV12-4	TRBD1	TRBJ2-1	CASNRQGPTYNEQFF	TGTGCCAGCAACCGACAGGGTCCGACCTACAATGAGCAGTTCTTC
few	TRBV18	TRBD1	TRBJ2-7	CASSRAGTGDTYEQYF	TGTGCCAGCTCACGGGCCGGGACAGGGGATACCTACGAGCAGTACTTC
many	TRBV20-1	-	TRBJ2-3	CSAYKGPGVDTQYF	TGCAGTGCTTATAAGGGGCCTGGAGTAGATACGCAGTATTTT
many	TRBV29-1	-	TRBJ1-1	CSDGLSLRAFF	TGCAGCGATGGGTTAAGTTTACGAGCTTTCTTT
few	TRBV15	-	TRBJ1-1	CATSSESGSEAFF	TGTGCCACCAGCAGTGAATCAGGGTCTGAAGCTTTCTTT
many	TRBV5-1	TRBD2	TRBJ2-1	CASSLSAGGYNEQFF	TGCGCCAGCAGCTTGTCAGCGGGGGGTTACAATGAGCAGTTCTTC
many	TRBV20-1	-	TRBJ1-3	CSAIRTRTGNTIYF	TGCAGTGCTATCCGGACCCGAACAGGAAACACCATATATTTT
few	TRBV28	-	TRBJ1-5	CASRRWGSNQPQHF	TGTGCCAGCAGAAGGTGGGGGAGCAATCAGCCCCAGCATTTT
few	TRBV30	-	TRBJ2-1	CAWSKPSVNEQFF	TGTGCCTGGAGCAAGCCGTCGGTCAATGAGCAGTTCTTC
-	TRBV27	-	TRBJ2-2	CASSLAGGPPGELFF	TGTGCCAGCAGTTTAGCCGGGGGGCCTCCCGGGGAGCTGTTTTTT
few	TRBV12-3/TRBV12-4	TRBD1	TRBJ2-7	CASSLAGTGLEQYF	TGTGCCAGCAGTTTAGCCGGGACAGGGCTCGAGCAGTACTTC
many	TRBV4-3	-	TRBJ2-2	CASSQTTGKTGELFF	TGCGCCAGCAGCCAAACCACAGGGAAAACCGGGGAGCTGTTTTTT
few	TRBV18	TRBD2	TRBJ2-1	CASSRTSGGTNEQFF	TGTGCCAGCTCGCGGACTAGCGGGGGGACTAATGAGCAGTTCTTC
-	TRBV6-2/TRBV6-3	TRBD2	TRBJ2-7	CASSSDDSGSEGEQYF	TGTGCCAGCAGTTCCGACGATAGCGGGAGTGAGGGCGAGCAGTACTTC
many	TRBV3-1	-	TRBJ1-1	CASSPSLGVNTEAFF	TGTGCCAGCAGCCCCTCCTTGGGGGTAAACACTGAAGCTTTCTTT
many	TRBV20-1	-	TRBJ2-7	CRGVRGLNEQYF	TGCAGGGGGGTGAGGGGACTGAACGAGCAGTACTTC
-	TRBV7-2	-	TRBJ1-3	CASTRGGDLAGNTIYF	TGTGCCAGCACCCGGGGGGGGGACCTGGCTGGAAACACCATATATTTT